These 20 T cell receptor beta chains originate from one sample sequenced in a study of CD8+ T cells in alopecia areata. cDNA prepared by RNA extraction and subsequent reverse transcription served as the template for sequencing. Clones were read by immunoSEQ multiplex PCR, and TCRdb kept only the in-frame ones, dropping some. The sample shows around 140,000 clones, about half of them seen only once. The sequenced sample was CD4+ T cells sorted from blood, obtained at week 0. These receptor sequences come from a human donor with alopecia areata.

The chain is built from TRBV4-1 and TRBJ1-3; 8 bases are shared with TRBD1. Trimming removed 3 bases from V and 4 bases from J; junction bases left unmatched: 5. This CDR3 has 15 amino acids. Per the germline V gene, CDR1 is MGHRA and CDR2 is YSYEKL. CDR3 residues: CASSHGQGHGNTIYF. The CDR3 DNA sequence: TGCGCCAGCAGCCACGGACAGGGCCACGGAAACACCATATATTTT.

This clone turned up a few times. V is TRBV30 and J is TRBJ2-7; TRBD2 might be the D (7 bases). Germline-derived CDR1 and CDR2 are GTSNPN and SVGIG (reference sequence). The V and J ends lost 0 bases and 1 base respectively, with 10 bases between them. The CDR3 loop spans 14 amino acids. The CDR3 here is CAWSVGGESYEQYF. The CDR3, as DNA: TGTGCCTGGAGTGTAGGGGGGGAGTCCTACGAGCAGTACTTC.

The chain employs TRBV28 and TRBJ1-5; D gene unclear. The germline V gene encodes CDR1 MDHEN and CDR2 SYDVKM. The CDR3 is 13 amino acids. Trimming removed 6 bases at V and 4 bases at J, with 10 bases between. The CDR3 sequence is CASRTNWNQPQHF. The CDR3 DNA follows: TGTGCCAGCAGAACAAACTGGAATCAGCCCCAGCATTTT. The whole variable domain, filled in from reference TRBV28 and TRBJ1-5, reads DVKVTQSSRYLVKRTGEKVFLECVQDMDHENMFWYRQDPGLGLRLIYFSYDVKMKEKGDIPEGYSVSREKKERFSLILESASTNQTSMYLCASRTNWNQPQHFGDGTRLSIL.

This clone has more than one count but fewer than ten. In the same sample, other DNA sequences code for this CDR3. The V call is TRBV29-1, the J call TRBJ1-2, with D tentatively TRBD1 (6 bases). Per germline, CDR1 SQVTM and CDR2 ANQGSEA. V was clipped by 5 bases and J by 4 bases, with 14 bases between them. The CDR3 sequence is 13 residues long. CDR3 nucleotides: TGCAGCGTTCAAGGACAGCGGGGCTATGGCTACACCTTC. This sequence encodes CSVQGQRGYGYTF.

The rearrangement uses TRBV7-2 and TRBJ2-7; D uncertain. The germline V and J ends were trimmed by 4 bases and 1 base, with 17 bases remaining between them. Germline-derived CDR1 and CDR2 are SGHTA and FQGNSA. The CDR3 sequence is 16 residues long. CDR3 bases: TGTGCCAGCAGCTCGAAGGCGGCAGATCCTTCCTACGAGCAGTACTTC. It encodes CASSSKAADPSYEQYF.

The chain has TRBV11-1 and TRBJ2-7; 11 nucleotides align to TRBD2. Germline trimming cut 4 bases from V and 0 bases from J; bases unmatched to any gene: 5. The CDR3 runs 16 residues. In germline, CDR1 is SGHAT, CDR2 FQDESV (reference sequence). CDR3 sequence reads: CASSSRGLADSYEQYF. The CDR3 DNA is TGTGCCAGCAGCTCCCGGGGACTAGCGGACTCCTACGAGCAGTACTTC.

At least ten counts were recorded for this clone. V and J are TRBV5-1 and TRBJ2-3; D is possibly TRBD1 (7 bases). V was clipped by 0 bases and J by 8 bases, with 10 bases between them. Per the germline V gene, CDR1 is SGHRS and CDR2 is YFSETQ. The CDR3 is 13 amino acids. The CDR3 nucleotides are TGCGCCAGCAGCTTGGACAGGGGAGGTACGCAGTATTTT. It is translated as CASSLDRGGTQYF.

The V gene is TRBV29-1, the J gene TRBJ2-1; the match to TRBD1 covers 8 bases. V trimming: 6 bases; J trimming: 7 bases; junction bases outside the gene matches: 8. CDR3 size: 13 residues. Per the germline V gene, CDR1 is SQVTM and CDR2 is ANQGSEA. The CDR3 DNA is TGCAGCGTGGACCGGGACAGGTATAATGAGCAGTTCTTC. Translation: CSVDRDRYNEQFF.

This clone occurred a few times. The gene calls are TRBV4-2 and TRBJ2-7, with TRBD2 identical over 12 bases. CDR3 length equals 15 residues. J lost 2 bases, V lost 7 bases, and 6 bases had no gene match. The germline CDR1 and CDR2 sequences are LGHNA and YNFKEQ. The CDR3 here is CASTPGLAGAYEQYF. The CDR3, as DNA: TGTGCCAGCACCCCGGGACTAGCGGGTGCCTACGAGCAGTACTTC.

The V and J genes are TRBV4-1 and TRBJ2-2, with 10 bases matching TRBD2. This CDR3 has 15 residues. Losses at the gene ends were 7 bases for V and 7 bases for J; bases not matched to a gene: 9. Germline CDR1 MGHRA, CDR2 YSYEKL. The CDR3 here is CASMRTSGMSGELFF. The CDR3 DNA is TGCGCCAGCATGCGTACTAGCGGGATGAGCGGGGAGCTGTTTTTT.

In this sample, this clone turned up a few times. V usage is TRBV13 and J usage is TRBJ2-7; D is perhaps TRBD1 or TRBD2 (5 bases each). The CDR3 totals 16 residues. CDR1 PRHDT and CDR2 FYEKMQ come from the germline V gene (reference sequence). The V and J ends lost 5 bases and 7 bases respectively, with 24 bases between them. Here the CDR3 DNA reads TGTGCCAGCAGCGACCCCTCCGGGACCCAGCCACGAGAGCAGTACTTC. It translates to CASSDPSGTQPREQYF.

V usage is TRBV30 and J usage is TRBJ1-2; TRBD1 aligns across 7 bases. With 3 bases clipped from V and 4 bases from J, the junction kept 5 bases outside the gene matches. Per the germline V gene, CDR1 is GTSNPN and CDR2 is SVGIG (reference sequence). The CDR3 sequence is 13 residues long. For the CDR3, the DNA is TGTGCCTGGAGCGTCGGGACAGCCTATGGCTACACCTTC. This sequence encodes CAWSVGTAYGYTF.

The chain employs TRBV7-8 and TRBJ2-3; D might be TRBD2 (6 bases). V gave up 5 bases and J gave up 6 bases, with 18 bases separating them. This CDR3 contains 15 residues. Germline V gives CDR1 SGHVS, CDR2 FQNEAQ. In DNA, the CDR3 is TGTGCCAGCAGCGTCCGGGACTCTCCAGGGGATACGCAGTATTTT. Amino acids: CASSVRDSPGDTQYF.

The V call is TRBV30, the J call TRBJ1-2; weak D call: TRBD1 (5 bases). V lost 5 bases, J lost 8 bases, and 18 bases lay in between. CDR3 length: 13 residues. The germline CDR1 and CDR2 sequences are GTSNPN and SVGIG (reference sequence). CDR3 sequence reads: CAWEGTDEGGYTF. The DNA of the CDR3 is TGTGCCTGGGAAGGGACGGATGAGGGCGGCTACACCTTC.

The chain links TRBV18 to TRBJ1-2, with D tentatively TRBD1 (5 bases). V was trimmed by 3 bases and J by 6 bases, leaving 17 bases between them. CDR3 length: 15 amino acids. The germline V gene encodes CDR1 KGHSH and CDR2 LQKENI. CDR3 nucleotides: TGTGCCAGCTCACCCCCGCCAGGGTTTATTCATGGCTACACCTTC. Residues: CASSPPPGFIHGYTF.

This clone was found once. This sequence joins TRBV6-5 and TRBJ2-7; tentative D call: TRBD1 (5 bases). V shed 6 bases and J shed 0 bases, with 12 bases lying between them. The V gene's germline CDR1 is MNHEY and CDR2 SVGAGI. The CDR3 sequence is 14 residues long. CDR3 region: CASRVDRGSYEQYF. CDR3 coding DNA: TGTGCCAGCAGGGTAGACAGAGGCTCCTACGAGCAGTACTTC.

The chain recombines TRBV7-9 with TRBJ2-3, with D perhaps matching TRBD2 (5 bases). Trimming took off 5 bases at V and 2 bases at J, with 14 bases between the two ends. Germline loops: CDR1 SEHNR, CDR2 FQNEAQ (reference sequence). The CDR3 spans 15 residues. CDR3: CASSPGSQDTDTQYF. Here the CDR3 DNA reads TGTGCCAGCAGCCCGGGGAGTCAAGACACAGATACGCAGTATTTT.

The V call is TRBV29-1, the J call TRBJ1-3; D perhaps matches TRBD1 (5 bases). V was shortened by 0 bases and J by 7 bases, with 16 bases between the two germline ends. This CDR3 region has 15 residues. Per the germline V gene, CDR1 is SQVTM and CDR2 is ANQGSEA. CDR3 loop: CSVEDRGQKGNTIYF. CDR3 coding DNA: TGCAGCGTTGAAGATCGTGGCCAAAAGGGGAACACCATATATTTT.

The chain has TRBV30 and TRBJ1-4; 10 bases map to TRBD1. The CDR3 loop spans 14 amino acids. The germline CDR1 and CDR2 sequences are GTSNPN and SVGIG (reference sequence). V was pared by 5 bases and J by 5 bases, with 5 bases of the junction left unmatched. The CDR3 sequence: CAWDRDRGNEKLFF. DNA for the CDR3: TGTGCCTGGGACCGGGACAGGGGCAATGAAAAACTGTTTTTT.

J is TRBJ1-1 and V is TRBV28; D is perhaps TRBD1 (6 bases). The V gene's germline CDR1 is MDHEN and CDR2 SYDVKM. The CDR3 extends over 15 amino acids. Trimming removed 3 bases from V and 0 bases from J, with 11 bases in between. Here the CDR3 DNA reads TGTGCCAGCAGTTTCGGGGGGGCATTGAACACTGAAGCTTTCTTT. It yields the protein CASSFGGALNTEAFF.